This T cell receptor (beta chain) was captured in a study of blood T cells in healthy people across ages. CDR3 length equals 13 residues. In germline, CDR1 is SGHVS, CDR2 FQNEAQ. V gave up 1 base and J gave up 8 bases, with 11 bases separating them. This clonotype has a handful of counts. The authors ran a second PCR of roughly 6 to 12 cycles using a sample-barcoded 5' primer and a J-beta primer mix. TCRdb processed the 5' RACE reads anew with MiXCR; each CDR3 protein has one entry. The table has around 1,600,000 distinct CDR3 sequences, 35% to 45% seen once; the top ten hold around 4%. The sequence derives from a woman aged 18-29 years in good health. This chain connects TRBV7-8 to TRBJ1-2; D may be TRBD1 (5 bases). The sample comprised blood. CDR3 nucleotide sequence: TGTGCCAGCAGCTTAGACCGCAGGGAAGGCTACACCTTC. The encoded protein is CASSLDRREGYTF.